The clone carrying this T cell receptor (beta chain) was observed many times. What it binds is not known. This CDR3 is built from 14 residues. The germline V gene encodes CDR1 ENHRY and CDR2 SYGVKD. Trimming shortened V by 8 bases and J by 6 bases, and 18 bases separated the two germline ends. The record originates from a study of human T cells and chemical hapten exposure. Findings and caveats of the study: No alteration of TCRs above 1 in 1000 frequency was seen with DPC sensitization.

Documented time point: pre-sensitization, week 0. Treatment here: therapeutic diphenylcyclopropenone sensitization with weekly scalp DPC. The drawing of blood occurred before each patch test was applied. TCRdb re-derived calls from the RACE reads in MiXCR, one entry per CDR3 protein. Here the sample spans about 380,000 distinct CDR3 sequences, 5.1% being singletons. This receptor was identified in a woman in her forties or fifties with alopecia areata. Some clones in this sample may be carry-over from other donors' samples. Sequences were derived from whole blood, sampled in connection with sensitization to the hapten diphenylcyclopropenone (DPC). The chain is built from TRBV10-3 and TRBJ2-3, with D hard to call. The DNA for the CDR3 is TGTGCCATCTCGGGCGGACCCTTCGAGGATACGCAGTATTTT. It translates to CAISGGPFEDTQYF.